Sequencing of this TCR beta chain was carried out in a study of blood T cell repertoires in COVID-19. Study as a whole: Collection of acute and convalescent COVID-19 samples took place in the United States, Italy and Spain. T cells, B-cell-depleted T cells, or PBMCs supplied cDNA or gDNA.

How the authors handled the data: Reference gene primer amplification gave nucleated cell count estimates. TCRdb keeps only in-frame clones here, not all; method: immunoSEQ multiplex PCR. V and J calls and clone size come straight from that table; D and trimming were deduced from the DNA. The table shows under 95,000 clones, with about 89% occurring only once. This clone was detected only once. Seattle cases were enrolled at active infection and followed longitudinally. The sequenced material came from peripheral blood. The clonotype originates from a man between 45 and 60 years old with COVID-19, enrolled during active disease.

CDR3 loop: CASSSNNEKLFF. Written as DNA, the CDR3 is TGTGCCAGCAGTTCTAATAATGAAAAACTGTTTTTT. The chain carries TRBV28 and TRBJ1-4, with D hard to call. The CDR3 runs 12 residues. V dropped 4 bases and J dropped 4 bases, with 4 bases sitting between them. Germline CDR1 is MDHEN and CDR2 is SYDVKM.